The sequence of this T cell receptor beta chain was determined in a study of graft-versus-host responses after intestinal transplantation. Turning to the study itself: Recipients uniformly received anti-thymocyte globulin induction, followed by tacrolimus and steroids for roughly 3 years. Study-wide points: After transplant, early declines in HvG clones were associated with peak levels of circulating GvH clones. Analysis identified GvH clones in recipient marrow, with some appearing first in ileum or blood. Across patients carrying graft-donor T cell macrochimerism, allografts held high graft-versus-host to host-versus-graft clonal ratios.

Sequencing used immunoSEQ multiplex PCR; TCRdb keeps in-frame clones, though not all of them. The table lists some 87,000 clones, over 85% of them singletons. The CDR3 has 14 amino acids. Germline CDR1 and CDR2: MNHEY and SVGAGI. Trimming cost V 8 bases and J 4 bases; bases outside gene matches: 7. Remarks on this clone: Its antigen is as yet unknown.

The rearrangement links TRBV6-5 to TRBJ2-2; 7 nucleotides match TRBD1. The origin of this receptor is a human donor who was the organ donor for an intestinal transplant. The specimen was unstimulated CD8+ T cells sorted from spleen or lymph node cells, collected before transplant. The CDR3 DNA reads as TGTGCCAGCGAGGGACAGCCAAGCACCGGGGAGCTGTTTTTT. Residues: CASEGQPSTGELFF.